The 28 T cell receptor beta chains below all came from one sample that was sequenced in a study of T cells in Graves' hyperthyroidism and ophthalmopathy. Amplification of TCR beta CDR3 regions was performed using RNA transcripts as template. Researchers ran a first-round RT-PCR on the TCR CDR3 using the HTBI primer set. TCRdb called the multiplex PCR reads again in MiXCR, with one record for every CDR3 protein. Here the sample spans fewer than 600,000 distinct CDR3 sequences, about 15% being singletons. The sequencing input was blood. The receptor source for this set is a young woman with Graves' hyperthyroidism.

This clonotype was found many times. The J gene is TRBJ2-7, the V gene TRBV24-1; perhaps D is TRBD1 or TRBD2 (5 bases each). CDR3 size: 15 residues. Looked up from germline, CDR1 is KGHDR and CDR2 is SFDVKD. The ends were cut back, 5 bases at V and 2 bases at J, with 15 bases in the middle. The CDR3 spells CATSALGTGTYEQYF. CDR3 DNA sequence: TGTGCCACCAGTGCCCTCGGGACGGGAACCTACGAGCAGTACTTC.

This clonotype came up many times. The V call is TRBV28, the J call TRBJ1-2, with D perhaps matching TRBD1 (6 bases). Germline assignment: CDR1 MDHEN and CDR2 SYDVKM. CDR3 length equals 16 residues. Trimming removed 2 bases at V and 8 bases at J, with 21 bases between. CDR3 loop: CASSLGTRQVVRGYTF. The CDR3 DNA sequence: TGTGCCAGCAGTTTAGGGACACGACAGGTCGTACGCGGCTACACCTTC.

This clonotype was found a few times. This chain uses TRBV7-9 with TRBJ1-2; maybe TRBD1 (6 bases). Germline V lookup: CDR1 SEHNR, CDR2 FQNEAQ (reference sequence). The CDR3 loop spans 16 amino acids. Between the trimmed V and J ends, which lost 4 bases and 6 bases, there was a span of 21 bases. CDR3 coding DNA: TGTGCCAGCAGCTGGCCAAACAGGGACTCAACGGATGGCTACACCTTC. The encoded protein is CASSWPNRDSTDGYTF.

This rearrangement joins TRBV5-1 to TRBJ2-5; 9 positions agree with TRBD2. Trimming took 4 bases from V and 5 from J; bases not matched to a gene: 18. The CDR3 runs 18 residues. Germline loops: CDR1 SGHRS, CDR2 YFSETQ. Here the CDR3 DNA reads TGCGCCAGCAGCAAGTACACCCCGTTAGCGGGAGTCGGCGAGACCCAGTACTTC. The encoded protein is CASSKYTPLAGVGETQYF.

This clonotype was seen many times. The CDR3 loop reads CASSQVLGGTYEQYF. The CDR3 DNA reads TGTGCCAGCAGCCAAGTTCTGGGAGGGACCTACGAGCAGTACTTC. J is TRBJ2-7 and V is TRBV3-1, with 7 bases that match TRBD2. J gave up 2 bases and V 1 base, and 5 bases lay outside the gene matches. Per the germline V gene, CDR1 is LGHDT and CDR2 is YNNKEL (reference sequence). The CDR3 loop spans 15 amino acids.

At least ten counts were recorded for this clonotype. The rearrangement links TRBV11-2 to TRBJ2-7; perhaps D is TRBD1 or TRBD2 (6 bases each). Germline V gene lookup returns CDR1 SGHAT and CDR2 FQNNGV. Trimming cost V 1 base and J 0 bases, with 16 bases left between them. The CDR3 is made up of 17 amino acids. CDR3 protein: CASSLGRSGASSYEQYV. CDR3 coding DNA: TGTGCCAGCAGCTTAGGGAGGTCGGGGGCTAGCTCCTACGAGCAGTACGTC.

This clonotype was observed at least ten times. CDR3: CAISYRGKSSYNEQFF. The CDR3 DNA reads TGTGCCATCAGTTACAGGGGCAAGAGCTCCTACAATGAGCAGTTCTTC. The chain carries TRBV10-3 and TRBJ2-1; 7 nucleotides match TRBD1. Germline V CDR1 and CDR2: ENHRY, SYGVKD. V dropped 5 bases and J dropped 0; count of bases not matched to a gene: 7. The CDR3 extends over 16 amino acids.

This clonotype was found a few times. The chain has TRBV18 and TRBJ1-5, with D hard to call. CDR3 length equals 15 residues. Germline V lookup: CDR1 KGHSH, CDR2 LQKENI. The germline V and J ends were trimmed by 1 base and 4 bases, with 11 bases remaining between them. CDR3 coding DNA: TGTGCCAGCTCACCACTGGTCGGACTGAATCAGCCCCAGCATTTT. This sequence encodes CASSPLVGLNQPQHF.

The V and J genes are TRBV20-1 and TRBJ2-2; 9 nucleotides agree with TRBD2. V lost 1 base to trimming and J lost 3 bases; unmatched junction nucleotides: 15. Germline loops: CDR1 DFQATT, CDR2 SNEGSKA (reference sequence). CDR3 length: 19 residues. The CDR3 loop is CSARGPDLAGGMDTGELFF. CDR3 in DNA: TGCAGTGCTAGAGGTCCCGACCTGGCGGGAGGGATGGACACCGGGGAGCTGTTTTTT.

The table lists this clonotype with many counts. The genes are TRBV6-1 and TRBJ2-5, with unresolved D. The V and J ends lost 8 bases and 3 bases respectively, with 13 bases between them. Germline assignment: CDR1 MNHNS and CDR2 SASEGT. CDR3 length: 13 residues. The CDR3: CASWTLIKETQYF. CDR3 DNA sequence: TGTGCCAGCTGGACCTTGATCAAAGAGACCCAGTACTTC.

This clonotype has ten or more counts. V usage is TRBV20-1 and J usage is TRBJ2-3; 13 bases line up with TRBD2. Germline V CDR1 and CDR2: DFQATT, SNEGSKA (reference sequence). With V trimmed by 5 bases and J by 0 bases, 14 bases remained unmatched. This CDR3 is built from 19 residues. The CDR3 region has the DNA TGCAGTGCTGGGGTCCCGTTCCCACTAGCGGGAGGGAGCACAGATACGCAGTATTTT. Translation gives CSAGVPFPLAGGSTDTQYF.

In this sample, this clonotype turned up a few times. The chain has TRBV6-1 and TRBJ2-3; no clear D gene. The germline CDR1 and CDR2 sequences are MNHNS and SASEGT. This CDR3 is built from 12 residues. Trimming took 3 bases from V and 8 from J, leaving 9 bases between them. CDR3 loop: CASSDTPSTQYF. The CDR3 DNA reads TGTGCCAGCAGTGATACGCCCTCTACGCAGTATTTT.

This clonotype showed up just a few times. The chain has TRBV6-1 and TRBJ1-2, with 9 bases identical to TRBD1. The CDR3 is made up of 14 amino acids. Germline V lookup: CDR1 MNHNS, CDR2 SASEGT. J was trimmed by 5 bases and V by 6 bases; bases with no gene match: 7. The CDR3: CASSPIDRGYGYTF. DNA of the CDR3: TGTGCCAGCAGCCCAATTGACAGGGGGTATGGCTACACCTTC.

The table lists this clonotype with many counts. The rearrangement links TRBV4-1 to TRBJ2-5; D not resolved. This CDR3 is 14 amino acids long. The ends were cut back, 5 bases at V and 1 base at J, with 11 bases in the middle. Germline values: CDR1 MGHRA, CDR2 YSYEKL. CDR3 loop: CASSSALLQETQYF. The DNA for the CDR3 is TGCGCCAGCAGCTCAGCCCTGCTCCAAGAGACCCAGTACTTC.

V and J are TRBV30 and TRBJ2-7; D possibly uses TRBD1 or TRBD2 (6 bases each). Germline V gives CDR1 GTSNPN, CDR2 SVGIG (reference sequence). The CDR3 has 12 residues. The ends were cut back, 5 bases at V and 9 bases at J, with 17 bases in the middle. The CDR3 DNA follows: TGTGCCTGGGAAACAGGAGGGGGTGGGCAGTACTTC. It translates to CAWETGGGGQYF. Filled out from reference TRBV30 and TRBJ2-7, the complete variable domain reads SQTIHQWPATLVQPVGSPLSLECTVEGTSNPNLYWYRQAAGRGLQLLFYSVGIGQISSEVPQNLSASRPQDRQFILSSKKLLLSDSGFYLCAWETGGGGQYFGPGTRLTVT.

This chain joins TRBV6-2 or TRBV6-3 and TRBJ1-4; possible D gene TRBD1, 6 bases. CDR3 length: 18 amino acids. From germline, CDR1 is MNHEY and CDR2 SVGEGT. V lost 0 bases, J lost 6 bases, and 20 bases lay in between. The CDR3 coding sequence is TGTGCCAGCAGTTACTCCCTTTCCAGGGGAGAGGTGGATGAAAAACTGTTTTTT. Amino acids: CASSYSLSRGEVDEKLFF.

The V gene is TRBV20-1, the J gene TRBJ2-5, with 16 bases that match TRBD2. The CDR3 has 17 amino acids. Germline V gene sequence: CDR1 DFQATT, CDR2 SNEGSKA (reference sequence). V lost 3 bases to trimming and J lost 5 bases; unmatched junction nucleotides: 9. The CDR3 spells CSARGGLAGGVTETQYF. The CDR3 coding sequence is TGCAGTGCTAGGGGGGGACTAGCGGGAGGGGTCACGGAGACCCAGTACTTC.

This clonotype was observed at least ten times. V usage is TRBV5-8 and J usage is TRBJ2-5, with D possibly being TRBD1 or TRBD2 (5 bases each). The CDR3 covers 15 residues. Germline CDR1 and CDR2: SGHTS and YDEGEE. With 2 bases removed from V and 1 base from J, the gap between germline ends came to 12 bases. The CDR3 bases are TGTGCCAGCAGCTTTGGGACGGCCTCCCAAGAGACCCAGTACTTC. Its translation is CASSFGTASQETQYF.

This clonotype was seen more than once but under ten times. V and J are TRBV6-1 and TRBJ2-3; D is perhaps TRBD1 (5 bases). V was cut by 11 bases and J by 8 bases, with 14 bases left in between. The germline V gene has CDR1 MNHNS and CDR2 SASEGT. This CDR3 contains 11 residues. DNA of the CDR3: TGTGCCTCCCAGGGCCTGGGTACGCAGTATTTT. Residues: CASQGLGTQYF.

There are a few counts of this clonotype. The chain has TRBV24-1 and TRBJ2-2, with 12 bases lining up with TRBD2. The CDR3 has 23 amino acids. CDR1 is KGHDR, CDR2 SFDVKD, per germline. Unmatched junction bases numbered 25, after V lost 4 bases and J lost 5 bases. The CDR3 nucleotides read TGTGCCACCAGTGACCGTAACTTAAATTTCCTAGCGGGAGGGCCTATGTGGACCGGGGAGCTGTTTTTT. The encoded protein is CATSDRNLNFLAGGPMWTGELFF.

The chain has TRBV6-5 and TRBJ2-3; 7 bases are shared with TRBD2. This CDR3 comprises 17 residues. With 0 bases clipped from V and 1 base from J, the junction kept 7 bases outside the gene matches. The germline gives CDR1 MNHEY, CDR2 SVGAGI. The chain's CDR3 is CASSYSPAGAGTDTQYF. The CDR3 DNA reads TGTGCCAGCAGTTACTCTCCTGCGGGAGCGGGCACAGATACGCAGTATTTT.

This clonotype was recorded at least ten times. V gene TRBV18 combines with J gene TRBJ1-1; TRBD1 aligns across 7 bases. The V segment lost 6 bases and the J segment 5 bases; nucleotides outside the gene matches: 12. This CDR3 has 15 residues. Germline assignment: CDR1 KGHSH and CDR2 LQKENI. CDR3 in DNA: TGTGCCAGCTCGCGGGACAGCGGGACTCGGACTGAAGCTTTCTTT. Translation gives CASSRDSGTRTEAFF.

This clonotype turned up a few times. The genes are TRBV20-1 and TRBJ2-5; 8 bases fit TRBD2. Germline values: CDR1 DFQATT, CDR2 SNEGSKA (reference sequence). V was clipped by 0 bases and J by 4 bases; unmatched bases: 7. There are 15 residues in the CDR3. The CDR3 sequence is CSARDGIAGRETQYF. DNA for the CDR3: TGCAGTGCTAGAGATGGGATAGCGGGAAGAGAGACCCAGTACTTC.

The J gene is TRBJ2-5, the V gene TRBV11-2, with TRBD2 matching over 7 bases. This CDR3 comprises 15 residues. The V gene's germline CDR1 is SGHAT and CDR2 FQNNGV. V gave up 4 bases and J gave up 5 bases; unmatched junction bases: 10. The DNA for the CDR3 is TGTGCCAGCAGCTCTTTAGCGGGTATGGGGGAGACCCAGTACTTC. It yields the protein CASSSLAGMGETQYF.

In its sample, this clonotype was seen many times. The chain carries TRBV3-1 and TRBJ2-3; 13 positions match TRBD2. After removal of 4 bases from V and 4 bases from J, the junction contained 5 bases not matched to a gene. The CDR3 runs to 16 residues. CDR1 LGHDT and CDR2 YNNKEL come from the germline V gene (reference sequence). CDR3: CASSPRTSGSADTQYF. DNA for the CDR3: TGTGCCAGCAGCCCTCGGACTAGCGGGAGTGCAGATACGCAGTATTTT.

This clonotype was counted ten times or more. The chain uses TRBV27 and TRBJ2-3; D may be TRBD1 (6 bases). CDR3 length equals 16 residues. Germline V gives CDR1 MNHEY, CDR2 SMNVEV (reference sequence). Trimming shortened V by 11 bases and J by 4 bases, and 25 bases separated the two germline ends. CDR3 DNA sequence: TGTGCCTCCTTGTGGAGCGCCACAGGGAAGGCAGATACGCAGTATTTT. It specifies CASLWSATGKADTQYF.

The sample holds many counts of this clonotype. V and J are TRBV20-1 and TRBJ1-1, with unresolved D. Germline assignment: CDR1 DFQATT and CDR2 SNEGSKA (reference sequence). CDR3 size: 15 residues. V lost 1 base and J lost 0, with 12 bases in between. The CDR3 sequence is CSARVGPVLNTEAFF. The CDR3 DNA sequence: TGCAGTGCTAGAGTGGGTCCCGTCCTGAACACTGAAGCTTTCTTT.

This clonotype was seen many times. The chain recombines TRBV2 with TRBJ2-1, with D tentatively TRBD1 (6 bases). The CDR3 runs to 14 residues. Trimming left V 8 bases short and J 7 bases short, with 18 bases between. Germline CDR1 is SNHLY and CDR2 is FYNNEI. The CDR3 sequence is CASSRGDIGNEQFF. The CDR3 DNA reads as TGTGCCAGCTCCAGGGGAGATATTGGGAATGAGCAGTTCTTC.